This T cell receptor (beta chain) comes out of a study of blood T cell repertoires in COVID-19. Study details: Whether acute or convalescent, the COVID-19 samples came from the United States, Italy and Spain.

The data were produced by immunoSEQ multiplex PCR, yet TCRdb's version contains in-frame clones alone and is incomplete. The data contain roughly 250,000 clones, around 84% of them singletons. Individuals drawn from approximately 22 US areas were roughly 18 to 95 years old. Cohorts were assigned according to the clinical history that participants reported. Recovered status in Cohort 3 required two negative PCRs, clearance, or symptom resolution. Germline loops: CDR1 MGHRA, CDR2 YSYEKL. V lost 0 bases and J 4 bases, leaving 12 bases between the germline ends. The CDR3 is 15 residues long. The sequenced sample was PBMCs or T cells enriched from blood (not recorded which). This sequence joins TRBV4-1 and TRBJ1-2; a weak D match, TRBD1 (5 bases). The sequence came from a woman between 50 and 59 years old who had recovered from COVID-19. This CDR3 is CASSQDPGMRYGYTF. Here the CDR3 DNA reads TGCGCCAGCAGCCAAGACCCAGGGATGCGCTATGGCTACACCTTC.